The present entry profiles one T cell receptor (beta chain) with its context. Its target is not known. This sample was included in a study of Graves' ophthalmopathy and Graves' hyperthyroidism. At the level of the study: Untreated patients at initial diagnosis provided peripheral blood.

Investigators amplified TCR beta CDR3 regions from RNA transcripts. HTBI primers served in a first-round RT-PCR, which a second-round multiplex PCR followed. TCRdb independently ran MiXCR on the multiplex PCR reads; one entry per CDR3 protein. The sample lists about 390,000 distinct CDR3 sequences, about 15% seen once, with about 2.4% in the top ten. Notes on the study in general: From stable hyperthyroidism, ophthalmopathy was separated by a 13-signature model with just over 85% sensitivity and 75% to 82% specificity. Blood shared most expanded thyroid clonotypes above 0.001 frequency.

V dropped 0 bases and J dropped 7 bases, with 11 bases sitting between them. The CDR3 extends over 14 amino acids. Germline assignment: CDR1 SGDLS and CDR2 YYNGEE. The stable label applied to hyperthyroidism with no ophthalmopathy within 18 months of follow-up. The rearrangement joins TRBV9 to TRBJ2-4; possibly TRBD2 for D (5 bases). This TCR derives from an adult woman with stable Graves' hyperthyroidism. Sequenced: peripheral blood. The DNA for the CDR3 is TGTGCCAGCAGCGTAGATGGGGAGAGGAACATTCAGTACTTC. Its translation: CASSVDGERNIQYF.